This T cell receptor (beta chain) was profiled in a study of shared clonotypes between healthy human individuals. The study, taken as a whole, reports: Between four donors, naive CD4 clonotypes were shared at a level of around 5.1%. Non-shared clonotypes displayed generation probabilities falling below those of clonotypes present in all four donors. Rarefaction demonstrated incomplete sorted-subset sequencing despite large depth. Naive subsets, compared against memory subsets, generally had larger estimated richness values.

Points on this clone: Its antigen remains unknown.

The length of the CDR3 is 11 residues. V was clipped by 5 bases and J by 4 bases, with 9 bases between them. Germline lookup yields CDR1 DFQATT and CDR2 SNEGSKA (reference sequence). Data came from immunoSEQ multiplex PCR; TCRdb stores just in-frame clones and leaves some out. The sample consists of more than 2 million clones, roughly 94% of them appearing once. This clonotype was sampled from a man aged 18 to 29 in good health. The sample consisted of naive CD4+ T cells sorted from blood. Subset in this sample: CD45RA+ positively selected. The chain carries TRBV20-1 and TRBJ2-7; D not certain. CDR3 in DNA: TGCAGTGCTCAGTGGGAATACGAGCAGTACTTC. Translating gives CSAQWEYEQYF.